This T cell receptor beta chain emerged from a study of T cell changes during pregnancy in multiple sclerosis. Germline lookup yields CDR1 SQVTM and CDR2 ANQGSEA. V was trimmed by 7 bases and J by 6 bases, leaving 9 bases between them. The CDR3 consists of 11 residues. Clones were read by immunoSEQ multiplex PCR, and TCRdb kept only the in-frame ones, dropping some. This sample yields about 73,000 clones, of which roughly nine tenths are seen a single time; 8% to 10% belongs to the top ten. The sequence derives from a female donor in good health, enrolled as a control in a pregnancy study. V usage is TRBV29-1 and J usage is TRBJ2-2; D remains ambiguous. Sequencing used peripheral blood, obtained after pregnancy. CDR3 loop: CSAREAGELFF. The CDR3 nucleotides are TGCAGCGCTCGAGAAGCCGGGGAGCTGTTTTTT.